What follows describes a single TCR beta chain. Its antigen is currently unknown. One end of the junction is discordant with germline, which a read error may explain. This CDR3 is 12 amino acids long. Looked up from germline, CDR1 is SGHAT and CDR2 is FQNNGV. Every depressed patient was matched in pairs with a non-depressed control on sex, age, current smoking status and body mass index. CD4+ T cells were isolated from thawed PBMCs by magnetic negative selection. The sample originates from a study of untreated major depressive disorder. Sequencing was performed with immunoSEQ multiplex PCR; in TCRdb, only in-frame clones are kept and a portion is missing. The profile shows 20,000 or so clones, about 84% of them singletons. Whole-study findings and limits: CD4+ T cells from depressed patients used TRBV05-01 (Vbeta 5.1) more often than controls.

The J gene is TRBJ1-3, the V gene TRBV11-2; weak D call: TRBD1 (5 bases). The sequenced sample was CD4+ T cells from PBMCs. This TCR derives from a woman in her 30s in good health. CDR3 residues: CASSSLGLVLNF. The DNA of the CDR3 is TGTGCCAGCAGCTCTCTGGGGCTCGTCCTAAATTTT.